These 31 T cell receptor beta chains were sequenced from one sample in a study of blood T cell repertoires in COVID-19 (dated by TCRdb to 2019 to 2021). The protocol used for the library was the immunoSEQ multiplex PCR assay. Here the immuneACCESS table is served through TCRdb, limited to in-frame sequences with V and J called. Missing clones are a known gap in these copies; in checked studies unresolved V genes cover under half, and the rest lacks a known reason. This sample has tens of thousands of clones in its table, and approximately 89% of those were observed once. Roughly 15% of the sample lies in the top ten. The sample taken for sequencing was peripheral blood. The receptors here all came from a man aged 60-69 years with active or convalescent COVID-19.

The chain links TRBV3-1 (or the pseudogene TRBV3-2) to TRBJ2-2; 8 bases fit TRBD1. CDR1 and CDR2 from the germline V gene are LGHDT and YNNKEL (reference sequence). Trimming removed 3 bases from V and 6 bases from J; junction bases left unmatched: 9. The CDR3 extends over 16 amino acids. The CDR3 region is CASSQKGQVSAGELFF. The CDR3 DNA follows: TGTGCCAGCAGCCAGAAGGGACAGGTTAGCGCCGGGGAGCTGTTTTTT.

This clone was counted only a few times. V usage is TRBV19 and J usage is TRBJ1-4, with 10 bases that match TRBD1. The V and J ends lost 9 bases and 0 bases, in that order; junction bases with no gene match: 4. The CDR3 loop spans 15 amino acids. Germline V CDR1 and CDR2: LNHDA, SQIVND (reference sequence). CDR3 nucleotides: TGTGCCAGCCGGGACAGGGGATCAACTAATGAAAAACTGTTTTTT. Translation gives CASRDRGSTNEKLFF.

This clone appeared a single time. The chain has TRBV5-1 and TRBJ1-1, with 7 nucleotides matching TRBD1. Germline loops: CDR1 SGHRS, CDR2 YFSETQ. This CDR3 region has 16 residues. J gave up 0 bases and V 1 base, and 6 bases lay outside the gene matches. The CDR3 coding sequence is TGCGCCAGCAGCTTGTCGGGACAGAGACTGAACACTGAAGCTTTCTTT. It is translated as CASSLSGQRLNTEAFF.

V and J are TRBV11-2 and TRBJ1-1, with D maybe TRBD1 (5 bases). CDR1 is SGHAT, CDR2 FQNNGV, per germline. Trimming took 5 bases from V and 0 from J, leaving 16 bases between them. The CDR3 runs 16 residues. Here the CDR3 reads CASSKMTAMMNTEAFF. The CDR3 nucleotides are TGTGCCAGCAGCAAAATGACAGCTATGATGAACACTGAAGCTTTCTTT.

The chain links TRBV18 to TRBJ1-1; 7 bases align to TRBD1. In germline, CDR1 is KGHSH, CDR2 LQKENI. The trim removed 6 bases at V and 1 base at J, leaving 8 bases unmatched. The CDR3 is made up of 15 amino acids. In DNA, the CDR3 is TGTGCCAGCTCGCCGTCGACAGGGCGGAACACTGAAGCTTTCTTT. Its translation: CASSPSTGRNTEAFF.

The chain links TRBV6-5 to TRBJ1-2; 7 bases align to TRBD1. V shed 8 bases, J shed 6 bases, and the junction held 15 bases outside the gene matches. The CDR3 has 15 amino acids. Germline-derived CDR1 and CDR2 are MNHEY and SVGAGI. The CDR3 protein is CASSWSPGQHNGYTF. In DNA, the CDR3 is TGTGCCAGCTCTTGGTCCCCGGGACAGCATAATGGCTACACCTTC.

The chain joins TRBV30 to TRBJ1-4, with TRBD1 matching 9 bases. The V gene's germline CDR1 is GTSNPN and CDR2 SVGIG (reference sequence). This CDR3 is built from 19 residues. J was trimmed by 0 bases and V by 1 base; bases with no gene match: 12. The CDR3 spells CAWSARQGVSLTTNEKLFF. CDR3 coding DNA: TGTGCCTGGAGTGCCCGACAGGGGGTTTCCCTGACAACTAATGAAAAACTGTTTTTT.

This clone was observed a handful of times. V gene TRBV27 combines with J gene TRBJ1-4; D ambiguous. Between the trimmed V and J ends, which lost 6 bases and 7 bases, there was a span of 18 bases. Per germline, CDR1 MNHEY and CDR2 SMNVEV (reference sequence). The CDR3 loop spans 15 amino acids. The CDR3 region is CASRRISGRSEKLFF. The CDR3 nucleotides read TGTGCCAGCAGGAGGATCAGTGGAAGGAGTGAAAAACTGTTTTTT.

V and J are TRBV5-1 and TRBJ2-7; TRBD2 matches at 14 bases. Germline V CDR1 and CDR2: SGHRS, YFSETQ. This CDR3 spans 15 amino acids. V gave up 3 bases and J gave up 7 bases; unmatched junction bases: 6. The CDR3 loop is CASSWSGTSGGEQYF. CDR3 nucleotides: TGCGCCAGCAGCTGGTCCGGGACTAGCGGGGGTGAGCAGTACTTC.

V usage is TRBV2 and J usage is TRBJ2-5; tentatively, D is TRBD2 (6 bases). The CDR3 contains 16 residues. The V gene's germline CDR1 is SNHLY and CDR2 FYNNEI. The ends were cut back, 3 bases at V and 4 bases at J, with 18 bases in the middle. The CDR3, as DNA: TGTGCCAGCAGTGACGGGACTTTGGGGTGGGCAGAGACCCAGTACTTC. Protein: CASSDGTLGWAETQYF.

In DNA, the CDR3 is TGTGCCAGTAGTATAATGCACAGGGACTATGGCTACACCTTC. Protein sequence: CASSIMHRDYGYTF. The rearrangement uses TRBV19 and TRBJ1-2; a weak D match, TRBD1 (6 bases). The CDR3 runs 14 residues. From germline, CDR1 is LNHDA and CDR2 SQIVND (reference sequence). Trimming left V 2 bases short and J 3 bases short, with 10 bases between.

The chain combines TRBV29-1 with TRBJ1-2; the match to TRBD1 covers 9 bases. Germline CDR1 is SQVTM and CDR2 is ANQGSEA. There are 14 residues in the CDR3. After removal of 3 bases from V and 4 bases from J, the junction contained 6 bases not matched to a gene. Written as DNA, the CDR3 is TGCAGCGTTGATTTTACAGGGGGCAGCTATGGCTACACCTTC. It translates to CSVDFTGGSYGYTF.

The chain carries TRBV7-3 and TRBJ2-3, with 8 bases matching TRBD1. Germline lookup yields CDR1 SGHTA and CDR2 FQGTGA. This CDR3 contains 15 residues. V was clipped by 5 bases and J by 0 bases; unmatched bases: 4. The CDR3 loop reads CASSPDRVSTDTQYF. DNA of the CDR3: TGTGCCAGCAGCCCGGACAGGGTAAGCACAGATACGCAGTATTTT. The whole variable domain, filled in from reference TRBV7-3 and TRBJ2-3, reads GAGVSQTPSNKVTEKGKYVELRCDPISGHTALYWYRQSLGQGPEFLIYFQGTGAADDSGLPNDRFFAVRPEGSVSTLKIQRTERGDSAVYLCASSPDRVSTDTQYFGPGTRLTVL.

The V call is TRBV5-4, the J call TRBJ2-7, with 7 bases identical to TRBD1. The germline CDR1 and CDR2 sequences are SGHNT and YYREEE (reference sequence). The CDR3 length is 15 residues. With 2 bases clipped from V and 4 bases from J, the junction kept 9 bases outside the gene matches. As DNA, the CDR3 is TGTGCCAGCAGCTTCGGCGGACAGGCGATTTACGAGCAGTACTTC. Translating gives CASSFGGQAIYEQYF.

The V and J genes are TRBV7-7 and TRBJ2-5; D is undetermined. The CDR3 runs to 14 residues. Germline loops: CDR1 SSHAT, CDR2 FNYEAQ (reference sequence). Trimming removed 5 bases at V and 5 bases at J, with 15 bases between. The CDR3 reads CASSPSGSLETQYF. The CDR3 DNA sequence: TGTGCCAGCAGCCCCTCTGGCTCGTTGGAGACCCAGTACTTC.

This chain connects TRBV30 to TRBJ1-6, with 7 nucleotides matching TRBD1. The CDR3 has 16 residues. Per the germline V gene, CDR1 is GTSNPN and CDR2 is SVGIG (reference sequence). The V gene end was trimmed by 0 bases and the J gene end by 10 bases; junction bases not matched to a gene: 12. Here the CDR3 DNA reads TGTGCCTGGAGTGTACCCCCGACAGGGCGGGGATCACCCCTCCACTTT. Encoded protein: CAWSVPPTGRGSPLHF.

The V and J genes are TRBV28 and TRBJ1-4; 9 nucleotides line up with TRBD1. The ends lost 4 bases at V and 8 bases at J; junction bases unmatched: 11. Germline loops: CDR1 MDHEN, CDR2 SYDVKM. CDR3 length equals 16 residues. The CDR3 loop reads CASSSGGGQGREKLFF. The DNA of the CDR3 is TGTGCCAGCAGTTCTGGGGGAGGACAGGGGAGAGAAAAACTGTTTTTT. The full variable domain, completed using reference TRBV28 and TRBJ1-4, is DVKVTQSSRYLVKRTGEKVFLECVQDMDHENMFWYRQDPGLGLRLIYFSYDVKMKEKGDIPEGYSVSREKKERFSLILESASTNQTSMYLCASSSGGGQGREKLFFGSGTQLSVL.

The CDR3 DNA follows: TGTGCCAGCAGCTTAGCAGCAGGGGGGACCTTGAACACTGAAGCTTTCTTT. Residues: CASSLAAGGTLNTEAFF. This chain uses TRBV7-8 with TRBJ1-1, with 7 bases matching TRBD1. The CDR3 is made up of 17 amino acids. The germline gives CDR1 SGHVS, CDR2 FQNEAQ. With 0 bases clipped from V and 0 bases from J, the junction kept 7 bases outside the gene matches.

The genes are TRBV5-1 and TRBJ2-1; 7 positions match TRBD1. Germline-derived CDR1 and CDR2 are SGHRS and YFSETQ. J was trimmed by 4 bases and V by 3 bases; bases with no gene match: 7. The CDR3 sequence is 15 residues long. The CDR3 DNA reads TGCGCCAGCAGCTGGGGGACAGCTATATACAATGAGCAGTTCTTC. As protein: CASSWGTAIYNEQFF.

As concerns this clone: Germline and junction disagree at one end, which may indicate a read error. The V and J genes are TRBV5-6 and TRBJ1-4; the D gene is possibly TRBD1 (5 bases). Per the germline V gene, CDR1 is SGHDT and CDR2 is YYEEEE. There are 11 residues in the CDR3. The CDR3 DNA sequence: TGTGCCAGCAGCTTTAGACAGACCGTGGTCTTT. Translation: CASSFRQTVVF.

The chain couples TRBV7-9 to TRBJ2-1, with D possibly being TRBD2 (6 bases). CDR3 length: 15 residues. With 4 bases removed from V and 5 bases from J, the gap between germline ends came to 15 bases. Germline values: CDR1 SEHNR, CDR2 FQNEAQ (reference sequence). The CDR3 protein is CASSSSTRLDNEQFF. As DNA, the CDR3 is TGTGCCAGCAGCTCTTCGACTAGGTTGGACAATGAGCAGTTCTTC.

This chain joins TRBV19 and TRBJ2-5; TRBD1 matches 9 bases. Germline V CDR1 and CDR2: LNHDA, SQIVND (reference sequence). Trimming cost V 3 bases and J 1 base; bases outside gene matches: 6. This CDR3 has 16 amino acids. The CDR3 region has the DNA TGTGCCAGTAGTATCACCGGGACAGGGATCCAAGAGACCCAGTACTTC. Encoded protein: CASSITGTGIQETQYF.

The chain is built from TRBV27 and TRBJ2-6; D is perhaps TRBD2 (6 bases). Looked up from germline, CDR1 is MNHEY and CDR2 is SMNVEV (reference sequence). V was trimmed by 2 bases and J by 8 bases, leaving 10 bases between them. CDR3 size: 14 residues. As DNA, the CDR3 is TGTGCCAGCAGTTTAAACGGAGGGACCAACGTCCTGACTTTC. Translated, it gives CASSLNGGTNVLTF. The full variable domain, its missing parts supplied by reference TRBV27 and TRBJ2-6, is EAQVTQNPRYLITVTGKKLTVTCSQNMNHEYMSWYRQDPGLGLRQIYYSMNVEVTDKGDVPEGYKVSRKEKRNFPLILESPSPNQTSLYFCASSLNGGTNVLTFGAGSRLTVL.

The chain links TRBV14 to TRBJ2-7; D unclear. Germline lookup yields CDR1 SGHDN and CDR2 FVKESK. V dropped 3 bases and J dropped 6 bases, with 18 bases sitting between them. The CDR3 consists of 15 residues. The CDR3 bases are TGTGCCAGCAGCCAGCAGAAGAACGTCATCAGCGAGCAGTACTTC. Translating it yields CASSQQKNVISEQYF.

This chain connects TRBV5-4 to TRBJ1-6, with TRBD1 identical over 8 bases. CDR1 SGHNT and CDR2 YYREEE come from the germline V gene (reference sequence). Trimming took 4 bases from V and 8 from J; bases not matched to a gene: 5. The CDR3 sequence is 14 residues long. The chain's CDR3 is CASSEQGVYSPLHF. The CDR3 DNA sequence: TGTGCCAGCAGCGAACAGGGGGTCTATTCACCCCTCCACTTT.

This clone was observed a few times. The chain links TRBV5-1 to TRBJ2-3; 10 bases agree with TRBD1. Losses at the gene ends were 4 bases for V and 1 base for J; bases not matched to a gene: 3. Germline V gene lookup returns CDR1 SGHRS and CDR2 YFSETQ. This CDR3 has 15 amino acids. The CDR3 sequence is CASSGTGARTDTQYF. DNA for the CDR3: TGCGCCAGCAGCGGGACAGGGGCCCGCACAGATACGCAGTATTTT.

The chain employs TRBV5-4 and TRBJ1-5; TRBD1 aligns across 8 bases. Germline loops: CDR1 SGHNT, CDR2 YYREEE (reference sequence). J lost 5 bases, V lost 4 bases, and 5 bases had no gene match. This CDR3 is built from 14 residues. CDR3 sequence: CASSPGQGDQPQHF. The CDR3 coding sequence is TGTGCCAGCAGCCCCGGACAGGGCGATCAGCCCCAGCATTTT. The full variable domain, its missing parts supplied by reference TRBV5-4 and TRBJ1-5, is ETGVTQSPTHLIKTRGQQVTLRCSSQSGHNTVSWYQQALGQGPQFIFQYYREEENGRGNFPPRFSGLQFPNYSSELNVNALELDDSALYLCASSPGQGDQPQHFGDGTRLSIL.

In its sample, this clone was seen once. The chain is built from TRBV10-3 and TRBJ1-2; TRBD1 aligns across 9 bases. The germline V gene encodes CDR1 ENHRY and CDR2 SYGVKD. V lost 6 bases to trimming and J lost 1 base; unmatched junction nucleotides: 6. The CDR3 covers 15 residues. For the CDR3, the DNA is TGTGCCATCAGCCACGGACAGGGGCTTAACTATGGCTACACCTTC. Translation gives CAISHGQGLNYGYTF.

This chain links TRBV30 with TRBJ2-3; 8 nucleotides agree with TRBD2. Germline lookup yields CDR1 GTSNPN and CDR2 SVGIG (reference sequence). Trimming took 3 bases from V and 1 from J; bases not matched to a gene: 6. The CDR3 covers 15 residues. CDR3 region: CAWSATSDRTDTQYF. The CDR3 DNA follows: TGTGCCTGGAGCGCGACTAGCGACCGCACAGATACGCAGTATTTT.

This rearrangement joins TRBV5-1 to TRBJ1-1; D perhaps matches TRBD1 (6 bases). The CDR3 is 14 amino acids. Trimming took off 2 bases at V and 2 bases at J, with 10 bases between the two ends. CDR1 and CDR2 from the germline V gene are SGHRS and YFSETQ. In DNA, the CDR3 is TGCGCCAGCAGCTTCGTCAGGGGAAACACTGAAGCTTTCTTT. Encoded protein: CASSFVRGNTEAFF.

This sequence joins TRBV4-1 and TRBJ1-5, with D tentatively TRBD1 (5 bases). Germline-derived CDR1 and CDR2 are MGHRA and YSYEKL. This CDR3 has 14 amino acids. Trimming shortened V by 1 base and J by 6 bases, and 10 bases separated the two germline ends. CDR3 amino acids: CASSQVQGGQPQHF. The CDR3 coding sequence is TGCGCCAGCAGCCAAGTCCAGGGAGGTCAGCCCCAGCATTTT.